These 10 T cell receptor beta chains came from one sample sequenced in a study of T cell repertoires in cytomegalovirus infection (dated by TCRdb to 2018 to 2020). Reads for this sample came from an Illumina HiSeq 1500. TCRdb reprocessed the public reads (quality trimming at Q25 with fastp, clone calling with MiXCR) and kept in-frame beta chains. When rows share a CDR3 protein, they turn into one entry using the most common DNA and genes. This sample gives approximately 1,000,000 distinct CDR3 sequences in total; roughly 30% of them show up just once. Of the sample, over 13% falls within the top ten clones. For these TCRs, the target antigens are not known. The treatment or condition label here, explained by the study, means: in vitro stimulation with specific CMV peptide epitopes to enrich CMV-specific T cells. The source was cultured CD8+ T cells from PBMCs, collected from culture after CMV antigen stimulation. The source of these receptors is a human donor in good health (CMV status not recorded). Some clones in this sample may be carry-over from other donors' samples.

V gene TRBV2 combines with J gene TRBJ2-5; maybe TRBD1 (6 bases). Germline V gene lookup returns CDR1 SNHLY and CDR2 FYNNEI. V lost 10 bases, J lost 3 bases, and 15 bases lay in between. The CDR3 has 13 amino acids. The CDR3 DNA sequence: TGTGCCATACTGGGGGCAACCAAAGAGACCCAGTACTTC. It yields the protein CAILGATKETQYF.

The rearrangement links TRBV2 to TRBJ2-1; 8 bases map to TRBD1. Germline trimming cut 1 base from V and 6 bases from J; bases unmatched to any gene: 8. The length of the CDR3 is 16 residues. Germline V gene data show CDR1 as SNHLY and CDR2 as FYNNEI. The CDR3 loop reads CASSEGVTGVLNEQFF. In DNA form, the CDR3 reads TGTGCCAGCAGTGAAGGGGTGACAGGGGTACTCAATGAGCAGTTCTTC.

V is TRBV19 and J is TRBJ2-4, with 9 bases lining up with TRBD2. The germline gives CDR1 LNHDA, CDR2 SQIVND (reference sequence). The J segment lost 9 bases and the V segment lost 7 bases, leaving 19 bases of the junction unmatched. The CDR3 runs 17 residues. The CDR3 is CASKPLSGGGVVGIQYF. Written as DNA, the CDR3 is TGTGCCAGTAAGCCCCTCTCGGGCGGGGGGGTTGTCGGCATTCAGTACTTC.

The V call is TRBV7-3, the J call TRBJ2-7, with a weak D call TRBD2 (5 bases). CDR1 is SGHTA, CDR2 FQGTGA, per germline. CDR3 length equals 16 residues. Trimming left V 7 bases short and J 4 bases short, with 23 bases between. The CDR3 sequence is CASILAGPRPRYEQYV. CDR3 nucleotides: TGTGCCAGCATCCTGGCGGGCCCCAGGCCGAGATACGAGCAGTACGTC.

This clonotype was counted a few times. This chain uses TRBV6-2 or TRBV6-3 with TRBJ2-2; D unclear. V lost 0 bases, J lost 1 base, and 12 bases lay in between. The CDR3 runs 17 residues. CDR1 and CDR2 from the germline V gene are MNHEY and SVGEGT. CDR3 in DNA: TGTGCCAGCAGTTACTCGGAGACGGCACTGAACACCGGGGAGCTGTTTTTT. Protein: CASSYSETALNTGELFF.

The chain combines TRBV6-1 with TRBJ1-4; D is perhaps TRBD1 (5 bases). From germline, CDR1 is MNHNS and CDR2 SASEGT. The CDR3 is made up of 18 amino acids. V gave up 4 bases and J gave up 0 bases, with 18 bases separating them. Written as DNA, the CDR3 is TGTGCCAGCAGTGGTCAGCTCGGGGCTTCATCAACTAATGAAAAACTGTTTTTT. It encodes CASSGQLGASSTNEKLFF.

CDR3 nucleotide sequence: TGTGCCAGCAGCCAGGCCGAGGGACAGGCGGTCTACGAGCAGTACTTC. This codes for CASSQAEGQAVYEQYF. This sequence joins TRBV3-1 and TRBJ2-7; 8 bases are a match to TRBD1. The CDR3 extends over 16 amino acids. The trim removed 3 bases at V and 3 bases at J, leaving 10 bases unmatched. CDR1 LGHDT and CDR2 YNNKEL come from the germline V gene (reference sequence).

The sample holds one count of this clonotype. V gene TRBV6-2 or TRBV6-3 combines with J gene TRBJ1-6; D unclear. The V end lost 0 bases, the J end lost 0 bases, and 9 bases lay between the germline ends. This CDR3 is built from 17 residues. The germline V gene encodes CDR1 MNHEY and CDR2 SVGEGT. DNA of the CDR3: TGTGCCAGCAGTTACTCGGCATTCGACTCCTATAATTCACCCCTCCACTTT. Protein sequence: CASSYSAFDSYNSPLHF.

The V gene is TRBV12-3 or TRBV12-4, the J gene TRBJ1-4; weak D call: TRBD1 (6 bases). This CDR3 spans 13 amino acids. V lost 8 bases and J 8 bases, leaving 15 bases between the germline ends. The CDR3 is CASGLQGWEKLFF. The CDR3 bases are TGTGCCAGCGGACTACAGGGATGGGAAAAACTGTTTTTT.

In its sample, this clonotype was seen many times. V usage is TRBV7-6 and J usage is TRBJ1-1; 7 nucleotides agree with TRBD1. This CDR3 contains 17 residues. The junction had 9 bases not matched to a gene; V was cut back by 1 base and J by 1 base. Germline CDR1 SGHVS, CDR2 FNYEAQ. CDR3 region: CASSLDTHDRANTEAFF. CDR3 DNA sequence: TGTGCCAGCAGCTTAGACACACACGACAGGGCGAACACTGAAGCTTTCTTT.